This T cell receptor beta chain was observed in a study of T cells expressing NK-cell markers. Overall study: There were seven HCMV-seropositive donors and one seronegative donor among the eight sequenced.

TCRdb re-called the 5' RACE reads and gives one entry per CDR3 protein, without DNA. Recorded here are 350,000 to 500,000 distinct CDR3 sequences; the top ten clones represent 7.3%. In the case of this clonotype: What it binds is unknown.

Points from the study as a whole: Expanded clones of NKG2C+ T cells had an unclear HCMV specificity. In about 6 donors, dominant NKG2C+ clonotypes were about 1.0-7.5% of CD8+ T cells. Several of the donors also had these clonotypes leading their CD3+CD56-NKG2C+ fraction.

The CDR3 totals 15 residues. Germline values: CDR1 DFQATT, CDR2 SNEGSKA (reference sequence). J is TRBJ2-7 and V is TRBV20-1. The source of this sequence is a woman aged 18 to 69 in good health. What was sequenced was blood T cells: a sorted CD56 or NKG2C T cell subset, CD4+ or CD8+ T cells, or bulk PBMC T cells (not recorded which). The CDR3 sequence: CSARPHNPTHYEQYF.